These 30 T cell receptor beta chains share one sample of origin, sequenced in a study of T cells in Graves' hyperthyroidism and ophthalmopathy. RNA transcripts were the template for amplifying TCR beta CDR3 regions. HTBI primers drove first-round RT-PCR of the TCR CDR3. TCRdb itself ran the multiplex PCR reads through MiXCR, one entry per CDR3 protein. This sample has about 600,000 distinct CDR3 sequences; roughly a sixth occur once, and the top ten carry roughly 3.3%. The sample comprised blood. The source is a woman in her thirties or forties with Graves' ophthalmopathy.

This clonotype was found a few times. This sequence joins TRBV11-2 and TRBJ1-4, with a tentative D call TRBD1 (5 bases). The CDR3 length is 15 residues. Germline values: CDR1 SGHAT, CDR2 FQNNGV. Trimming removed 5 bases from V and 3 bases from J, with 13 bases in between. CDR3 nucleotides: TGTGCCAGCAGCGGATTTAGGGGTTCTAATGAAAAACTGTTTTTT. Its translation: CASSGFRGSNEKLFF. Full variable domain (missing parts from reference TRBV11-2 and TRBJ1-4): EAGVAQSPRYKIIEKRQSVAFWCNPISGHATLYWYQQILGQGPKLLIQFQNNGVVDDSQLPKDRFSAERLKGVDSTLKIQPAKLEDSAVYLCASSGFRGSNEKLFFGSGTQLSVL.

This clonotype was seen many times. In nucleotides, the CDR3 is TGTGCCAGCAGTCCAGAGACGCGCTACGAGCAGTACTTC. Translating it yields CASSPETRYEQYF. The chain uses TRBV6-1 and TRBJ2-7; D gene uncertain. V lost 5 bases, J lost 3 bases, and 11 bases lay in between. Germline CDR1 MNHNS, CDR2 SASEGT. This CDR3 spans 13 amino acids.

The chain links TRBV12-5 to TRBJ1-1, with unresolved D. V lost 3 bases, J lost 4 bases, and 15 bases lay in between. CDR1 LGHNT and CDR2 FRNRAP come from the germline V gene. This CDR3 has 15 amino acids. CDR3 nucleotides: TGTGCTAGTGGTTTCCCGTACAATATGGGCACTGAAGCTTTCTTT. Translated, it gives CASGFPYNMGTEAFF.

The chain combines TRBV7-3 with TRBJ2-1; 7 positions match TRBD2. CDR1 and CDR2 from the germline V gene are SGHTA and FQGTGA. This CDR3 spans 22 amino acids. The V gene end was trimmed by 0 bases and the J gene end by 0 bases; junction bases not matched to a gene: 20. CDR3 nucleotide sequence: TGTGCCAGCAGCTTAACCCAGACTAGCCCACATCCATCCCTCAGCTCCTACAATGAGCAGTTCTTC. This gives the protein CASSLTQTSPHPSLSSYNEQFF.

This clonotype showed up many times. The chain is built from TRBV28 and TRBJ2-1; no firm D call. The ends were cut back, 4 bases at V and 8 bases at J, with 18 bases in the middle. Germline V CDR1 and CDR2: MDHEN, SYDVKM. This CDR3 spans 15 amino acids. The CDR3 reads CASSSHNRSPDEQFF. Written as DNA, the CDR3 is TGTGCCAGCAGTTCACACAACCGTAGTCCGGATGAGCAGTTCTTC.

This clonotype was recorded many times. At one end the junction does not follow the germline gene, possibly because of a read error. CDR3 sequence reads: CASSLGGISSYEQYF. In nucleotides, the CDR3 is TGTGCCAGCAGCTTAGGCGGGATAAGCTCCTACGAGCAGTACTTC. The gene calls are TRBV12-3 or TRBV12-4 and TRBJ2-7; possibly TRBD2 for D (6 bases). The CDR3 totals 15 residues.

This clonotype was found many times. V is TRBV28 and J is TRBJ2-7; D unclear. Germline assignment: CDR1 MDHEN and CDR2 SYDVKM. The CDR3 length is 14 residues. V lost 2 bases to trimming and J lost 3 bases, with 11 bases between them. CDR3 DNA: TGTGCCAGCAGTTTAGGAATCCAGGTCTACGAGCAGTACTTC. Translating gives CASSLGIQVYEQYF.

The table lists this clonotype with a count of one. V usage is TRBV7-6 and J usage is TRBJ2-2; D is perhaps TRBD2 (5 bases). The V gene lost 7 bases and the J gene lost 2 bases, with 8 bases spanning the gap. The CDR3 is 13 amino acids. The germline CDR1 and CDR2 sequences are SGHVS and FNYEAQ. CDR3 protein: CASMPGNTGELFF. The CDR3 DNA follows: TGTGCCAGCATGCCGGGAAACACCGGGGAGCTGTTTTTT.

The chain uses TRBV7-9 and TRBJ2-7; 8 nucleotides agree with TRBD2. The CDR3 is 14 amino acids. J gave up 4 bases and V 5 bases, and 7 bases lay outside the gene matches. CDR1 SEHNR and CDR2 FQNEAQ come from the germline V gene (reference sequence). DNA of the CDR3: TGTGCCAGCAGCGGGACTAGTGGCTTTTACGAGCAGTACTTC. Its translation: CASSGTSGFYEQYF.

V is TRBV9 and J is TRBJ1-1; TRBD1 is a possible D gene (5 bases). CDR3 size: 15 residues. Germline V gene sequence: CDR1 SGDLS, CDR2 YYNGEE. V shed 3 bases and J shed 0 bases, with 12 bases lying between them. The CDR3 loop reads CASSAEWGMNTEAFF. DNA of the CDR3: TGTGCCAGCAGCGCTGAGTGGGGCATGAACACTGAAGCTTTCTTT. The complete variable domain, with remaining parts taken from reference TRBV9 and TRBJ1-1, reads DSGVTQTPKHLITATGQRVTLRCSPRSGDLSVYWYQQSLDQGLQFLIQYYNGEERAKGNILERFSAQQFPDLHSELNLSSLELGDSALYFCASSAEWGMNTEAFFGQGTRLTVV.

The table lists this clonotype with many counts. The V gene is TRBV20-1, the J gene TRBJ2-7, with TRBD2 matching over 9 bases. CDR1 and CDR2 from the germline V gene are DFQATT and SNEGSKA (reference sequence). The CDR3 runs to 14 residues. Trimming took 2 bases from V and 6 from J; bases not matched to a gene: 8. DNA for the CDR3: TGCAGTGCTAGACTAGCGGGGACCCTTCTCGAGCAGTACTTC. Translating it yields CSARLAGTLLEQYF.

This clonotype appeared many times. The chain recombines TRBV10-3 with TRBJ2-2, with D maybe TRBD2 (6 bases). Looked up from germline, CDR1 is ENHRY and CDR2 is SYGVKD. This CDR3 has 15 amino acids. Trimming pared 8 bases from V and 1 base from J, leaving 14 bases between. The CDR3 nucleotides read TGTGCCATCGGGGAGGACGGTGGGAACACCGGGGAGCTGTTTTTT. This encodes CAIGEDGGNTGELFF.

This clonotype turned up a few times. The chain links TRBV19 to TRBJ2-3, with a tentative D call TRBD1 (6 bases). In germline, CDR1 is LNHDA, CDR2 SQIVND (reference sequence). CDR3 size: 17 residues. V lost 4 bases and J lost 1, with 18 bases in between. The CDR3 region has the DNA TGTGCCAGTAGTACCTGGGGGTGGGACACAGGCACAGATACGCAGTATTTT. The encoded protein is CASSTWGWDTGTDTQYF. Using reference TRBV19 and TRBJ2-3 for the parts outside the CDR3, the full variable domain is DGGITQSPKYLFRKEGQNVTLSCEQNLNHDAMYWYRQDPGQGLRLIYYSQIVNDFQKGDIAEGYSVSREKKESFPLTVTSAQKNPTAFYLCASSTWGWDTGTDTQYFGPGTRLTVL.

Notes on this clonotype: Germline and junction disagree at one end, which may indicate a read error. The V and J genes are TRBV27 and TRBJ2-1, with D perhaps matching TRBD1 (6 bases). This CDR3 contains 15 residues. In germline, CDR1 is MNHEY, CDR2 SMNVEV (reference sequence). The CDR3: CASSFEGVAYNEQFF. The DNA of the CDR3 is TGTGCCAGTAGTTTCGAGGGGGTCGCCTACAATGAGCAGTTCTTC.

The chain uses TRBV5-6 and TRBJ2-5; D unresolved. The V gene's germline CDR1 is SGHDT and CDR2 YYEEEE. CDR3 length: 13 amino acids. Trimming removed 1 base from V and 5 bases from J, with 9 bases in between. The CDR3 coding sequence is TGTGCCAGCAGCTTGATCTCAGAGGAGACCCAGTACTTC. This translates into CASSLISEETQYF.

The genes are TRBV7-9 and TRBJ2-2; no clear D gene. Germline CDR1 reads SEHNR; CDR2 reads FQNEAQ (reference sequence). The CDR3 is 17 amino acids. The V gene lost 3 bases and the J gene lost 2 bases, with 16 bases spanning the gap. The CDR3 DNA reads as TGTGCCAGCAGCTTTGTCCTCTTACAACATAACACCGGGGAGCTGTTTTTT. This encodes CASSFVLLQHNTGELFF. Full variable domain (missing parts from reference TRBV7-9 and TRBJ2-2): DTGVSQNPRHKITKRGQNVTFRCDPISEHNRLYWYRQTLGQGPEFLTYFQNEAQLEKSRLLSDRFSAERPKGSFSTLEIQRTEQGDSAMYLCASSFVLLQHNTGELFFGEGSRLTVL.

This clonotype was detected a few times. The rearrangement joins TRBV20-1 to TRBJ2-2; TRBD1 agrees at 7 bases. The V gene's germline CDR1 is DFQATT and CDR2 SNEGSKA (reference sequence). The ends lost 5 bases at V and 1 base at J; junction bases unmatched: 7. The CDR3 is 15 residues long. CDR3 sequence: CSAQIRTGNTGELFF. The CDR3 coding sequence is TGCAGTGCTCAAATTCGGACAGGGAACACCGGGGAGCTGTTTTTT.

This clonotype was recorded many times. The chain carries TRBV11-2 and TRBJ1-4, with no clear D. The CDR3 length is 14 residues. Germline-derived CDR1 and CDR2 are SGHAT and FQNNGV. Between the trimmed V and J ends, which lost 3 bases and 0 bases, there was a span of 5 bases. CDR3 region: CASSFGPTNEKLFF. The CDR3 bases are TGTGCCAGCAGCTTTGGGCCAACTAATGAAAAACTGTTTTTT.

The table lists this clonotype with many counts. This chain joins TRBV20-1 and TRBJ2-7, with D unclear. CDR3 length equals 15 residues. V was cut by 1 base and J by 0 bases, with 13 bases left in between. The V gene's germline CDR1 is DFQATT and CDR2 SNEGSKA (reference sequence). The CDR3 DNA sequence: TGCAGTGCTAGAGTGGCAGGTGACAACTCCTACGAGCAGTACTTC. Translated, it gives CSARVAGDNSYEQYF.

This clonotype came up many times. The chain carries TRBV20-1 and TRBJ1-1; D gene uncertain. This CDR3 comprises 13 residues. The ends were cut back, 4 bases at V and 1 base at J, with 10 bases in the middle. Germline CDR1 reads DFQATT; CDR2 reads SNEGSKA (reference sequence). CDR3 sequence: CSAKPPPNTEAFF. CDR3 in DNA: TGCAGTGCTAAACCCCCGCCGAACACTGAAGCTTTCTTT.

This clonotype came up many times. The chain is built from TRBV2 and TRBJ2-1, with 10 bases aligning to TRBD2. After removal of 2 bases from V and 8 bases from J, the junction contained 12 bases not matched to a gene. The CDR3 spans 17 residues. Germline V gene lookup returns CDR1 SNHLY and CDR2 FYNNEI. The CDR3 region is CASSEFPSGGARDEQFF. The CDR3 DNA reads TGTGCCAGCAGTGAATTTCCCAGCGGGGGGGCCAGGGATGAGCAGTTCTTC. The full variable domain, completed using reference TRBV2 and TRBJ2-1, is EPEVTQTPSHQVTQMGQEVILRCVPISNHLYFYWYRQILGQKVEFLVSFYNNEISEKSEIFDDQFSVERPDGSNFTLKIRSTKLEDSAMYFCASSEFPSGGARDEQFFGPGTRLTVL.

The chain's CDR3 is CASSLVPGSFEQFF. As DNA, the CDR3 is TGCGCCAGCAGCTTGGTCCCGGGTTCTTTTGAGCAGTTCTTC. The J gene is TRBJ2-1, the V gene TRBV5-1; D unclear. The CDR3 is made up of 14 amino acids. Trimming left V 0 bases short and J 9 bases short, with 13 bases between. The germline CDR1 and CDR2 sequences are SGHRS and YFSETQ. Full variable domain (outside the CDR3, taken from reference TRBV5-1 and TRBJ2-1): KAGVTQTPRYLIKTRGQQVTLSCSPISGHRSVSWYQQTPGQGLQFLFEYFSETQRNKGNFPGRFSGRQFSNSRSEMNVSTLELGDSALYLCASSLVPGSFEQFFGPGTRLTVL.

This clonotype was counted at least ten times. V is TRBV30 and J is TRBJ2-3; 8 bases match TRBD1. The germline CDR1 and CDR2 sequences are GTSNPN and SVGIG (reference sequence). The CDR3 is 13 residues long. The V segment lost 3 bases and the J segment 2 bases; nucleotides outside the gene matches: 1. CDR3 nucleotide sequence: TGTGCCTGGAGGGGACAGGTCACAGATACGCAGTATTTT. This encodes CAWRGQVTDTQYF. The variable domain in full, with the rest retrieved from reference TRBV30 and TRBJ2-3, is SQTIHQWPATLVQPVGSPLSLECTVEGTSNPNLYWYRQAAGRGLQLLFYSVGIGQISSEVPQNLSASRPQDRQFILSSKKLLLSDSGFYLCAWRGQVTDTQYFGPGTRLTVL.

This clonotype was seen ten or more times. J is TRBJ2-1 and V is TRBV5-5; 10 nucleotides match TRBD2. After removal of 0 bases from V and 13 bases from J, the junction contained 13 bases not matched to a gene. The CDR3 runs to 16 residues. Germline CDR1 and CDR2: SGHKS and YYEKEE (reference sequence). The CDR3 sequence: CASSLVALAGVPLQFF. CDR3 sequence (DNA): TGTGCCAGCAGCTTGGTGGCTCTAGCGGGAGTGCCGCTACAGTTCTTC.

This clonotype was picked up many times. The CDR3 coding sequence is TGTGCCAGCAGTTTACAACTGGGGACTAGCGGAACCTACGAGCAGTACTTC. This translates into CASSLQLGTSGTYEQYF. The chain carries TRBV12-3 or TRBV12-4 and TRBJ2-7; TRBD2 aligns across 11 bases. The CDR3 loop spans 17 amino acids. V was clipped by 2 bases and J by 2 bases; unmatched bases: 8.

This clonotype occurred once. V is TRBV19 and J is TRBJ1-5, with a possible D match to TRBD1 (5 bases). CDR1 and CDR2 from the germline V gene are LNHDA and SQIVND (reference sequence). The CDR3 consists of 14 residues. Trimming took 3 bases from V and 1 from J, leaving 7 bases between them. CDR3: CASSMRQSNQPQHF. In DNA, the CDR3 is TGTGCCAGTAGTATGAGACAGAGCAATCAGCCCCAGCATTTT.

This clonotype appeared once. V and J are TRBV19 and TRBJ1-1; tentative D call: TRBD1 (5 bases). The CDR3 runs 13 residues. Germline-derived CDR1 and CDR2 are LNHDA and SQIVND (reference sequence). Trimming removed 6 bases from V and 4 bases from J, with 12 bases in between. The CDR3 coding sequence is TGTGCCAGTAGCCCCATCGGGACCACTGAAGCTTTCTTT. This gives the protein CASSPIGTTEAFF.

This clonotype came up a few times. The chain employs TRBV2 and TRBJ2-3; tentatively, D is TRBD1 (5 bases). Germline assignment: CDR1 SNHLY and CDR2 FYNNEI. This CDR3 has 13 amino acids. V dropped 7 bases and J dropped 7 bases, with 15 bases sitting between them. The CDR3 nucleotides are TGTGCCAGCAATTCGCAGGGCACGAATACGCAGTATTTT. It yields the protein CASNSQGTNTQYF.

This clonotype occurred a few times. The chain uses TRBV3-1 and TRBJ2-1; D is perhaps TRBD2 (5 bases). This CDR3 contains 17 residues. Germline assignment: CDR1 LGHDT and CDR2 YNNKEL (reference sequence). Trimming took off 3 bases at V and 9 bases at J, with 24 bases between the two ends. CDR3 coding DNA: TGTGCCAGCAGCCACAGAAGGGCTGCGGGCGGATGGCGTGAGCAGTTCTTC. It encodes CASSHRRAAGGWREQFF.

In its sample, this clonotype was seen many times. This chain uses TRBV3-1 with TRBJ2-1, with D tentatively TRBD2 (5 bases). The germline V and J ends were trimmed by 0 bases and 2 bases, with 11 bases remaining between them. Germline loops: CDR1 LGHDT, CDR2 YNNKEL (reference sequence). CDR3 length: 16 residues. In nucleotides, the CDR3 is TGTGCCAGCAGCCAAGATGGCAGCGGACCCTACAATGAGCAGTTCTTC. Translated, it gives CASSQDGSGPYNEQFF.